The source of this T cell receptor (beta chain) is a study of blood T cells in healthy people across ages. This CDR3 region has 15 residues. Per germline, CDR1 SGHAT and CDR2 FQDESV (reference sequence). A second PCR, run for roughly 7 to 12 cycles, used a sample-barcoded 5' primer plus a J-beta primer mix. The authors tagged each cDNA molecule using a template-switch adaptor with 12 random nucleotides. TCRdb ran MiXCR on the 5' RACE reads and lists one entry per CDR3 protein. The sample shows approximately 360,000 distinct CDR3 sequences, 50% to 60% of them seen only once. Regarding the study as a whole: Long-lived donors had more naive CD4+ cells and higher diversity than aged donors. Among T cells, TCR beta diversity per million cells dropped roughly linearly as age rose.

Comment on this clonotype: Antigen: not known.

Sequenced input: blood. The clonotype originates from a man in his 60s in good health. The chain carries TRBV11-1 and TRBJ2-4; no clear D. Judging by the DNA end, TRBJ2-7 fits better; the J call may be wrong. This CDR3 reads CASSLRWAGPYEQYF. The CDR3 DNA sequence: TGTGCCAGCAGCCTACGGTGGGCCGGACCATACGAGCAGTACTTC.